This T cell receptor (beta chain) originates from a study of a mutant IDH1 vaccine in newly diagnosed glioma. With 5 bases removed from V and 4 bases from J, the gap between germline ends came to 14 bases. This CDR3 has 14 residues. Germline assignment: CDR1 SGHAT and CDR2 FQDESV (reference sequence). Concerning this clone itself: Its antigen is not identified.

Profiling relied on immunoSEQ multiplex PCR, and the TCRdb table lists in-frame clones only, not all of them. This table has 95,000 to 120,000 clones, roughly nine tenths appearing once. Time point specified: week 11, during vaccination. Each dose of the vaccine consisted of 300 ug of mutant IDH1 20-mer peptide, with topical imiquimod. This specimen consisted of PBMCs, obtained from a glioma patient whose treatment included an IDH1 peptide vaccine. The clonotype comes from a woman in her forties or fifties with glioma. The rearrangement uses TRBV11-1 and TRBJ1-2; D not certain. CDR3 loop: CASSPSGNTYGYTF. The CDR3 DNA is TGTGCCAGCAGCCCGTCCGGGAATACCTATGGCTACACCTTC.